Listed here is a single T cell receptor (beta chain). The antigen is not known. The data stem from a study of OX40 agonist ivuxolimab in advanced cancers. Study background: Intravenous ivuxolimab at 0.01 to 10 mg/kg was given to patients every 2 weeks.

Sequenced by immunoSEQ multiplex PCR; TCRdb stores in-frame clones only, minus some. In the table there are approximately 40,000 clones, about 90% of which are singletons. The V gene end was trimmed by 6 bases and the J gene end by 1 base; junction bases not matched to a gene: 6. The germline gives CDR1 MNHEY, CDR2 SMNVEV (reference sequence). The CDR3 has 16 amino acids. General observations from the study: The authors did not determine the antigen specificity of the expanded peripheral T cells.

Blood specimens came from baseline, cycle 4 day 1, and cycle 7 day 1. Sample: CD4+ or CD8+ T cells sorted from blood, taken in a trial of the OX40 agonist ivuxolimab. This receptor was taken from an adult with an advanced solid tumor such as melanoma, head and neck, liver or kidney cancer. The chain combines TRBV27 with TRBJ2-2, with TRBD2 matching 9 bases. The CDR3 region is CASSPRTSENTGELFF. CDR3 nucleotide sequence: TGTGCCAGCAGCCCCAGGACTAGCGAGAACACCGGGGAGCTGTTTTTT.